The next 9 T cell receptor beta chains were all read from a single sample in a study of T cells in Graves' hyperthyroidism and ophthalmopathy. Using RNA transcripts as the source, TCR beta CDR3 regions were amplified. Initially, a first-round RT-PCR of the TCR CDR3 employed the HTBI primer set. A single record per CDR3 protein comes from TCRdb applying MiXCR to the multiplex PCR reads. The sample gives approximately 330,000 distinct CDR3 sequences, around 23% of which show up once; 50% is in the top ten. The specimen sequenced was blood. The receptors here all came from a woman aged 50 to 60 with Graves' hyperthyroidism.

This clonotype was picked up many times. The J gene is TRBJ2-7, the V gene TRBV20-1; possibly TRBD1 for D (5 bases). V shed 2 bases and J shed 2 bases, with 19 bases lying between them. The CDR3 runs to 16 residues. Germline values: CDR1 DFQATT, CDR2 SNEGSKA (reference sequence). DNA of the CDR3: TGCAGTGCTAGACCTCGCATAGGCCAGGGAACCTACGAGCAGTACTTC. This codes for CSARPRIGQGTYEQYF.

This clonotype was observed many times. V usage is TRBV5-4 and J usage is TRBJ1-2; TRBD1 matches at 8 bases. The CDR3 is 17 amino acids. With V trimmed by 4 bases and J by 4 bases, 15 bases remained unmatched. The germline CDR1 and CDR2 sequences are SGHNT and YYREEE (reference sequence). CDR3 nucleotide sequence: TGTGCCAGCAGCCGGGGGCAGGGGGCACTCCTTGTCTATGGCTACACCTTC. This translates into CASSRGQGALLVYGYTF. The full variable domain, completed using reference TRBV5-4 and TRBJ1-2, is ETGVTQSPTHLIKTRGQQVTLRCSSQSGHNTVSWYQQALGQGPQFIFQYYREEENGRGNFPPRFSGLQFPNYSSELNVNALELDDSALYLCASSRGQGALLVYGYTFGSGTRLTVV.

V gene TRBV27 combines with J gene TRBJ2-7; the D gene is possibly TRBD2 (5 bases). Germline V gives CDR1 MNHEY, CDR2 SMNVEV (reference sequence). V lost 3 bases and J lost 5, with 8 bases in between. The CDR3 contains 12 residues. The CDR3 protein is CASSFFGDEQYF. CDR3 nucleotides: TGTGCCAGCAGTTTTTTCGGGGACGAGCAGTACTTC.

In its sample, this clonotype was seen once. The chain combines TRBV6-1 with TRBJ2-1; 12 nucleotides align to TRBD2. From germline, CDR1 is MNHNS and CDR2 SASEGT. Unmatched junction bases numbered 15, after V lost 3 bases and J lost 0 bases. The CDR3 loop spans 21 amino acids. CDR3 residues: CASSDLGLAGQGGLSYNEQFF. Written as DNA, the CDR3 is TGTGCCAGCAGTGACTTGGGACTAGCGGGCCAAGGGGGGCTCTCCTACAATGAGCAGTTCTTC.

The rearrangement uses TRBV20-1 and TRBJ1-5; possible D gene TRBD1, 6 bases. The germline V gene has CDR1 DFQATT and CDR2 SNEGSKA (reference sequence). Trimming removed 2 bases from V and 7 bases from J, with 12 bases in between. CDR3 length: 13 amino acids. The CDR3 bases are TGCAGTGCTAGACCCCGCAGGGGACAGCCCCAGCATTTT. Translation: CSARPRRGQPQHF.

At least ten counts were recorded for this clonotype. V and J are TRBV30 and TRBJ2-7; D remains ambiguous. CDR3 length: 12 residues. Germline V gene data show CDR1 as GTSNPN and CDR2 as SVGIG (reference sequence). Between the trimmed V and J ends, which lost 0 bases and 6 bases, there was a span of 9 bases. CDR3 DNA: TGTGCCTGGAGTGTTTGGTCGTTCGAGCAGTACTTC. Translated, it gives CAWSVWSFEQYF.

This clonotype was seen repeatedly, ten times or more. The chain recombines TRBV6-2 or TRBV6-3 with TRBJ2-4; D might be TRBD2 (6 bases). Trimming stripped 5 bases from V and 8 bases from J, with 22 bases between. Germline V lookup: CDR1 MNHEY, CDR2 SVGEGT. The CDR3 covers 16 residues. The CDR3 reads CASSPGGGESGHIQYF. The CDR3 nucleotides are TGTGCCAGCAGTCCCGGTGGAGGGGAGAGCGGCCACATTCAGTACTTC.

This clonotype was observed a few times. This sequence joins TRBV28 and TRBJ2-5, with D possibly being TRBD1 (6 bases). V was cut by 7 bases and J by 1 base, with 13 bases left in between. This CDR3 comprises 14 residues. CDR1 MDHEN and CDR2 SYDVKM come from the germline V gene. In nucleotides, the CDR3 is TGTGCCAGCACCCTACCAGGGGTCCAAGAGACCCAGTACTTC. It yields the protein CASTLPGVQETQYF.

V and J are TRBV3-1 and TRBJ1-2, with TRBD1 matching over 8 bases. There are 16 residues in the CDR3. Germline trimming cut 2 bases from V and 2 bases from J; bases unmatched to any gene: 7. The V gene's germline CDR1 is LGHDT and CDR2 YNNKEL (reference sequence). The CDR3 DNA reads TGTGCCAGCAGCCAAAAAAAGGGGGACAGGAACTATGGCTACACCTTC. As protein: CASSQKKGDRNYGYTF.